This T cell receptor (beta chain) is drawn from a study of T cells in narcolepsy. General study results and limits: Comparing one patient's CSF and blood CD4+ clonotypes highlighted HCRT- and TRIB2-specific autoreactive clonotypes.

V trimming: 7 bases; J trimming: 0 bases; junction bases outside the gene matches: 7. The CDR3 is made up of 15 amino acids. Germline V gives CDR1 SGHTA, CDR2 FQGNSA. In regard to this clone: The antigen is undetermined.

Generated by immunoSEQ multiplex PCR, the TCRdb table keeps only in-frame clones and is missing some. Of roughly 35,000 clones in the sample, roughly 88% are singletons; the top ten hold about 1.5%. The source of this sequence is a human donor with narcolepsy. Sequenced sample: CD45RA- memory CD4+ T cells from PBMCs. This chain joins TRBV7-2 and TRBJ1-1; 8 positions match TRBD1. The CDR3 reads CASIGQGTMNTEAFF. The CDR3 region has the DNA TGTGCCAGCATCGGACAGGGAACCATGAACACTGAAGCTTTCTTT.